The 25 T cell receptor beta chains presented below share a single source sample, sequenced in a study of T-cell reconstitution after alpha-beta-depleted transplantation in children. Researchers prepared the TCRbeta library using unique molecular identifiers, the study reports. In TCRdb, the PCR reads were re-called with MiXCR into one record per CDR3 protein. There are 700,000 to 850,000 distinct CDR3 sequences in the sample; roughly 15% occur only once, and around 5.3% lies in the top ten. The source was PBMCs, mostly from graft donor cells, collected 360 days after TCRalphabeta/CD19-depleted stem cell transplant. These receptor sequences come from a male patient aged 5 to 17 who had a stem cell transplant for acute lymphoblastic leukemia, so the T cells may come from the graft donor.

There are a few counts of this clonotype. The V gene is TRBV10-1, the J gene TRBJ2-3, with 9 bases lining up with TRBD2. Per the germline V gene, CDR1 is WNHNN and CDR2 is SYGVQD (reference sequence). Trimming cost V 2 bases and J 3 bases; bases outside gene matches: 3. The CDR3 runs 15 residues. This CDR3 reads CASSERTSVTDTQYF. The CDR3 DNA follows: TGCGCCAGCAGTGAGCGGACTAGCGTGACAGATACGCAGTATTTT.

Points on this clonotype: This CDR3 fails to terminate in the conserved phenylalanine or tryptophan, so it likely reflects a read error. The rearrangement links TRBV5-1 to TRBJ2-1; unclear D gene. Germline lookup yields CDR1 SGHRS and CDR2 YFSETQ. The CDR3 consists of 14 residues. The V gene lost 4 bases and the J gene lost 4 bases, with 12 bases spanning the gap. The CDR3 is CASSNGVGYNEQFI. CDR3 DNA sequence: TGCGCCAGCAGCAATGGCGTAGGGTACAATGAGCAGTTCATC.

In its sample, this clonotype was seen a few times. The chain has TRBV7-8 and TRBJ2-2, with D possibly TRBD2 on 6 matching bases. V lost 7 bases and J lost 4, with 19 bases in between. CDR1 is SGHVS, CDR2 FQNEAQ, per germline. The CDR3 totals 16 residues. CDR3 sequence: CASTLSGGVVTGELFF. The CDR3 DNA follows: TGTGCCAGCACCCTCTCCGGAGGGGTAGTCACCGGGGAGCTGTTTTTT.

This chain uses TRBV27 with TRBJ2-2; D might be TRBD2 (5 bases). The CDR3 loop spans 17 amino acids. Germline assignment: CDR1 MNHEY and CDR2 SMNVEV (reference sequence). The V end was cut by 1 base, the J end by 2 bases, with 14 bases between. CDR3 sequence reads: CASSLFWGVFNTGELFF. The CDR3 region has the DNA TGTGCCAGCAGTTTATTTTGGGGAGTCTTTAACACCGGGGAGCTGTTTTTT.

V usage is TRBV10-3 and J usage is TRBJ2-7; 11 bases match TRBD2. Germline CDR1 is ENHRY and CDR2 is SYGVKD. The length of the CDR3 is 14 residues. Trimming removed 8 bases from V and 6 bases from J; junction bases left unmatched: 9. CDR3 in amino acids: CAIGLTSGNFEQYF. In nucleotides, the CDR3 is TGTGCCATCGGCTTGACTAGCGGGAATTTCGAGCAGTACTTC.

The DNA of the CDR3 is TGCAGTGCCCTAGCGGGGCAGGGGAACACTGAAGCTTTCTTT. Translating gives CSALAGQGNTEAFF. V is TRBV20-1 and J is TRBJ1-1; D perhaps matches TRBD1 (5 bases). CDR1 is DFQATT, CDR2 SNEGSKA, per germline (reference sequence). The V end lost 6 bases, the J end lost 1 base, and 15 bases lay between the germline ends. The CDR3 sequence is 14 residues long.

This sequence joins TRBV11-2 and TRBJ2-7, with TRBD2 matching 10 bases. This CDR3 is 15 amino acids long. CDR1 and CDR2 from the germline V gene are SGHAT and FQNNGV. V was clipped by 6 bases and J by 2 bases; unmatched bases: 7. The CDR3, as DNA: TGTGCCAGCAGGGGAAGACTAGCGGGCACCTACGAGCAGTACTTC. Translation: CASRGRLAGTYEQYF.

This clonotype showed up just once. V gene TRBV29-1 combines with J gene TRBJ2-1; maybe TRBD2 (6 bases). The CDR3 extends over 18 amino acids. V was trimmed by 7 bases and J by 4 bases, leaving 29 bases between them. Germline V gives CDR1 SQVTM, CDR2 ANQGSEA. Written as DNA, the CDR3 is TGCAGCGCCCGGACTACGGTATTCCCTTCCCTACAGTACAATGAGCAGTTCTTC. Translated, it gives CSARTTVFPSLQYNEQFF.

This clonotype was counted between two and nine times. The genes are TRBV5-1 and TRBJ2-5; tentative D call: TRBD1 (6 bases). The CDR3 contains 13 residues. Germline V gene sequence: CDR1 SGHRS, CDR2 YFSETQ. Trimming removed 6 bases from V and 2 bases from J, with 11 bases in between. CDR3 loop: CASTRTEQETQYF. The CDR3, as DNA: TGCGCCAGCACCAGGACAGAACAAGAGACCCAGTACTTC.

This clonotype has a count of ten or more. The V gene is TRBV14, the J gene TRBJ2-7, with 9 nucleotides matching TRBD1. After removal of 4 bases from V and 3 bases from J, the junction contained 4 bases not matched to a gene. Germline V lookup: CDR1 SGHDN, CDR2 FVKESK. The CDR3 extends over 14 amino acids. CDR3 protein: CASSRGQGIYEQYF. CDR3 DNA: TGTGCCAGCAGCCGCGGACAGGGGATCTACGAGCAGTACTTC.

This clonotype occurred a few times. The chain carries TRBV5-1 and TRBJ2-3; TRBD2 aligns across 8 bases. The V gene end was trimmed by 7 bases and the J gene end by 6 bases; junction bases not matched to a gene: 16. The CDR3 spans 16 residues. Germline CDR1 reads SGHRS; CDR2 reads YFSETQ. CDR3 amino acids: CASAPVAGMRADTQYF. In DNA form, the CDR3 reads TGCGCCAGCGCCCCTGTAGCGGGAATGAGGGCGGATACGCAGTATTTT.

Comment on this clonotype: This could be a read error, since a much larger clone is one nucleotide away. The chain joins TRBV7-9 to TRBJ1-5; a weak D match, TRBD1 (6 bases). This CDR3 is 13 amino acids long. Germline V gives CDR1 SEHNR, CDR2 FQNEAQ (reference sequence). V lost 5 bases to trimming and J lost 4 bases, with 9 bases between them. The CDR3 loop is CASSNTGNQPQHF. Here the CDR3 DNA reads TGTGCCAGCAGCAACACAGGGAATCAGCCCCAGCATTTT.

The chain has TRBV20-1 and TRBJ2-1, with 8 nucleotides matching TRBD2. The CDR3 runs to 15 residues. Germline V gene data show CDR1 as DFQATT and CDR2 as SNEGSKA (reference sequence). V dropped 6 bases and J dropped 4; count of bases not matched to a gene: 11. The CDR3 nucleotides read TGCAGTGCAGATGGGACTAGTATGGGTTACAATGAGCAGTTCTTC. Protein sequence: CSADGTSMGYNEQFF.

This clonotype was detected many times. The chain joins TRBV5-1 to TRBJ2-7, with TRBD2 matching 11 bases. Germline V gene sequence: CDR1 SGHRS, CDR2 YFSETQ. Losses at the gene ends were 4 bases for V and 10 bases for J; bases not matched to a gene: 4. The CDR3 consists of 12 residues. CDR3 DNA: TGCGCCAGCAGCGTGACTAGCGGGGACCAGTACTTC. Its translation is CASSVTSGDQYF.

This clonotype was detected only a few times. The CDR3 is CASSLGTGTSGIQETQYF. Here the CDR3 DNA reads TGTGCCAGCAGCTTAGGTACCGGGACTAGCGGGATACAAGAGACCCAGTACTTC. The J gene is TRBJ2-5, the V gene TRBV7-8; 13 positions agree with TRBD2. With V trimmed by 1 base and J by 2 bases, 7 bases remained unmatched. CDR1 is SGHVS and CDR2 is FQNEAQ in the germline V gene. CDR3 length equals 18 residues.

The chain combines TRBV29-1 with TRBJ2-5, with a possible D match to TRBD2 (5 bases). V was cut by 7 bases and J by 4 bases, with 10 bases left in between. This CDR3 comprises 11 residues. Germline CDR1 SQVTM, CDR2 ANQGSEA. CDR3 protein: CSGGLRETQYF. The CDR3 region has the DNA TGCAGCGGAGGGCTCCGAGAGACCCAGTACTTC.

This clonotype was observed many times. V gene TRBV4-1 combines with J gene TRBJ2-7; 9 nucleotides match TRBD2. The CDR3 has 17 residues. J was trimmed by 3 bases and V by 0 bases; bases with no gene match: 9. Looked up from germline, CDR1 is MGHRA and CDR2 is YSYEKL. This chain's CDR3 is CASSQDYVAGAIYEQYF. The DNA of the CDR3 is TGCGCCAGCAGCCAAGATTATGTAGCGGGAGCCATCTACGAGCAGTACTTC.

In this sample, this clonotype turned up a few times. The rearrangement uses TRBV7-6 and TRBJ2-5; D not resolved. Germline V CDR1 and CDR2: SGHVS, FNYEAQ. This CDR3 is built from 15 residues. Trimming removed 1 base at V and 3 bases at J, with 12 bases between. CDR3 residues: CASSLVARSKETQYF. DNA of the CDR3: TGTGCCAGCAGCTTAGTGGCGCGGAGTAAAGAGACCCAGTACTTC.

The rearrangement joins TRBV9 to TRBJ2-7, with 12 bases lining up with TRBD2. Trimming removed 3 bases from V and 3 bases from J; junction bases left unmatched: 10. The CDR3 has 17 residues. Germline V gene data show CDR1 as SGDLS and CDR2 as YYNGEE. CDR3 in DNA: TGTGCCAGCAGCGAGGGGAGGGCGACTAGCGGGAGCTACGAGCAGTACTTC. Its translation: CASSEGRATSGSYEQYF.

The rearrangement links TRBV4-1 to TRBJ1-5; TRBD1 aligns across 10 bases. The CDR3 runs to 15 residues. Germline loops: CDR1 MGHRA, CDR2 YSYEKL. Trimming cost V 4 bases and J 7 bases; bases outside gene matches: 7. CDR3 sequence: CASSPTGQGEQPQHF. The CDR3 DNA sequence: TGCGCCAGCAGCCCAACTGGACAGGGGGAGCAGCCCCAGCATTTT.

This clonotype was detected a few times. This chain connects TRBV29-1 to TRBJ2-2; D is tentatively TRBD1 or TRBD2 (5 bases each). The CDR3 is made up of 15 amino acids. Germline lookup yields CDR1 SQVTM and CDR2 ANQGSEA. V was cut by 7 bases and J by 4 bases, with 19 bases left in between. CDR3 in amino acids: CSALVRGMGTGELFF. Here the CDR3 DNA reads TGCAGCGCCCTGGTGAGGGGCATGGGCACCGGGGAGCTGTTTTTT.

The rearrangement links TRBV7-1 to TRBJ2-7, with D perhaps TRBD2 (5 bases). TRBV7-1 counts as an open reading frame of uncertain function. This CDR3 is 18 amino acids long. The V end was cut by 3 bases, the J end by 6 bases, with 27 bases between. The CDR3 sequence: CASSSSHRWTRNRGEQYF. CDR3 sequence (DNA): TGTGCCAGCAGCTCGAGCCACCGATGGACGCGGAATCGGGGCGAGCAGTACTTC.

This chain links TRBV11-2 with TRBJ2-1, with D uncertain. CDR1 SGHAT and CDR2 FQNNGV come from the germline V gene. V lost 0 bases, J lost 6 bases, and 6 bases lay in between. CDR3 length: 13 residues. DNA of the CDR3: TGTGCCAGCAGCTTAGAACGGAGCAATGAGCAGTTCTTC. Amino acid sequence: CASSLERSNEQFF.

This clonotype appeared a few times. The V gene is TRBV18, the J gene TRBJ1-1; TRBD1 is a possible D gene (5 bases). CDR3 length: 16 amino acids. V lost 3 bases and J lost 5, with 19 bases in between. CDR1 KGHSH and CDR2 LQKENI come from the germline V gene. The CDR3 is CASSPPSKGRKTEAFF. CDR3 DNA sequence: TGTGCCAGCTCACCGCCCTCGAAGGGGAGGAAAACTGAAGCTTTCTTT.

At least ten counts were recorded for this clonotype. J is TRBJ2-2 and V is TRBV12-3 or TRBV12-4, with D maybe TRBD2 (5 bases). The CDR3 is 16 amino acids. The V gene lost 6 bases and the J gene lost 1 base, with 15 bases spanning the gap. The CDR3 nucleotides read TGTGCCAGCAGAATGAGCGGTCCCCTGAACACCGGGGAGCTGTTTTTT. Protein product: CASRMSGPLNTGELFF.